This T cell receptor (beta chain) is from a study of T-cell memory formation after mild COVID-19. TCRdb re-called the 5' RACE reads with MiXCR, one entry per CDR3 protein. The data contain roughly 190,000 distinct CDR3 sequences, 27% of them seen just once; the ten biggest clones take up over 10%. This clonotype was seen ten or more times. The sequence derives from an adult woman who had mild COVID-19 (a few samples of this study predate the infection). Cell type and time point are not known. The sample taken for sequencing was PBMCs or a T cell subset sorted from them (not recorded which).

This CDR3 reads CASRAGSTSYEQYF. CDR3 DNA: TGTGCCAGCCGAGCGGGGAGCACCTCCTACGAGCAGTACTTC. J is TRBJ2-7 and V is TRBV27, with 7 bases aligning to TRBD2. Germline CDR1 MNHEY, CDR2 SMNVEV (reference sequence). The CDR3 consists of 14 residues. The V segment lost 8 bases and the J segment 0 bases; nucleotides outside the gene matches: 7.